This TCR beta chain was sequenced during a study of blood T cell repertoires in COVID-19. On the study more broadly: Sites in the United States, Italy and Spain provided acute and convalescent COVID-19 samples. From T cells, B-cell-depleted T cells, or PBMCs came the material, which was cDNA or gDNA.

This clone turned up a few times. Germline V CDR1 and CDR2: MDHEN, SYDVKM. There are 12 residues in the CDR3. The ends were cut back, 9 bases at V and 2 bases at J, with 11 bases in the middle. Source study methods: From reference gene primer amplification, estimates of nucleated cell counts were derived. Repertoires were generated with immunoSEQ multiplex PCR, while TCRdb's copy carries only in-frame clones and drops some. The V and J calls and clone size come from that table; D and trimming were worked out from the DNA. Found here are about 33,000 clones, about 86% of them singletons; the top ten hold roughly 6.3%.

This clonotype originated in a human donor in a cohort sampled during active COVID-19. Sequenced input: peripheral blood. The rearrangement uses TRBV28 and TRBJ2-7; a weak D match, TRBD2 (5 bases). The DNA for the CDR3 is TGTGCCAGTTGGAGCGGCACCTACGAGCAGTACTTC. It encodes CASWSGTYEQYF.